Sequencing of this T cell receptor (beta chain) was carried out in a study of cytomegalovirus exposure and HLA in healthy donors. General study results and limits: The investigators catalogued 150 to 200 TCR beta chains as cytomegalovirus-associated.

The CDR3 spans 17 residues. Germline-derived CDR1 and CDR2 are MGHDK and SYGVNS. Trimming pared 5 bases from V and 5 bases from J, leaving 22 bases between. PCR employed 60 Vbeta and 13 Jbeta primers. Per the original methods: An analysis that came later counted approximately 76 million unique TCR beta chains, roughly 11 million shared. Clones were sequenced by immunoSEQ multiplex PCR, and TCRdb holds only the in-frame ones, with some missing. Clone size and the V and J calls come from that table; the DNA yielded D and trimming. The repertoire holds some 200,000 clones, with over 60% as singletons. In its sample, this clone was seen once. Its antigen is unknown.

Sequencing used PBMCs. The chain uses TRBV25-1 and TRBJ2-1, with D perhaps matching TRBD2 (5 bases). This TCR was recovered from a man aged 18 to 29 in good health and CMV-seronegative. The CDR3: CASSISRGGLSHNEQFF. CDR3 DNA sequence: TGTGCCAGCAGTATATCCCGAGGAGGCCTTAGCCACAATGAGCAGTTCTTC.